This T cell receptor beta chain was sequenced during a study of blood T cell repertoires in COVID-19. Participants came from around 25 US areas, aged about 18 to 89 years. This clone occurred once. CDR1 SGDLS and CDR2 YYNGEE come from the germline V gene. V was shortened by 3 bases and J by 5 bases, with 16 bases between the two germline ends. The CDR3 totals 15 residues. In the authors' workflow: Amplification of reference gene primers was used by the study to estimate nucleated cell counts. The method was immunoSEQ multiplex PCR; TCRdb's version includes in-frame clones alone and lacks a portion of them. V and J calls and clone size are those listed in that table; D and trimming were worked out from the DNA. The profile shows fewer than 450,000 clones, approximately 91% of them singletons.

Sequenced input: PBMCs or T cells enriched from blood (not recorded which). The sequence was obtained from a woman in her forties with acute COVID-19. The V and J genes are TRBV9 and TRBJ2-3, with D maybe TRBD1 (6 bases). The CDR3 nucleotides are TGTGCCAGCAGCGCCCCTCAGGGGTCCTTAGATACGCAGTATTTT. As protein: CASSAPQGSLDTQYF.